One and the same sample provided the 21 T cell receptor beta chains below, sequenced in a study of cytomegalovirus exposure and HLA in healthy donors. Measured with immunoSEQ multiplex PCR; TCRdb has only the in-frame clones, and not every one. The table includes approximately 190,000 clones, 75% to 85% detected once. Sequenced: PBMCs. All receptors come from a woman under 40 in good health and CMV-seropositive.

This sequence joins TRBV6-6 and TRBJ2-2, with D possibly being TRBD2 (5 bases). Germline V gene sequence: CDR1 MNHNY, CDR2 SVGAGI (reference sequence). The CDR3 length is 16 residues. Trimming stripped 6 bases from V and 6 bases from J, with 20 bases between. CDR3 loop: CASRPPGGSGPGELFF. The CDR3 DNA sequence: TGTGCCAGCAGGCCCCCTGGCGGGTCGGGTCCCGGGGAGCTGTTTTTT.

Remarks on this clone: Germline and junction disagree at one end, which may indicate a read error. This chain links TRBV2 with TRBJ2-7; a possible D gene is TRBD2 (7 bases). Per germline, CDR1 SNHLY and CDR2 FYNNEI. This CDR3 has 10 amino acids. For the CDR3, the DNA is TGTGCCAGTGGTACCGGGGGGCCCCGCTTC. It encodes CASGTGGPRF.

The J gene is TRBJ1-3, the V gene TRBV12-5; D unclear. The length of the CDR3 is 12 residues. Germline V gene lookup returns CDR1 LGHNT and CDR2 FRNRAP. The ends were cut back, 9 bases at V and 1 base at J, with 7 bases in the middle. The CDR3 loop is CASRESGNTIYF. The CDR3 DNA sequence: TGTGCTAGCCGCGAATCTGGAAACACCATATATTTT.

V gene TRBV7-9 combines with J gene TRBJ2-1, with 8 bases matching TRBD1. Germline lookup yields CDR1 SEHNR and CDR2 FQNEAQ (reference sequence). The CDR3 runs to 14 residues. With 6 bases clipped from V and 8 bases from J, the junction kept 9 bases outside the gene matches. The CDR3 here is CASRRDRMVDEQFF. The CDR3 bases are TGTGCCAGCAGACGGGACAGGATGGTGGATGAGCAGTTCTTC. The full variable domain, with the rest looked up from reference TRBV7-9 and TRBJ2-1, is DTGVSQNPRHKITKRGQNVTFRCDPISEHNRLYWYRQTLGQGPEFLTYFQNEAQLEKSRLLSDRFSAERPKGSFSTLEIQRTEQGDSAMYLCASRRDRMVDEQFFGPGTRLTVL.

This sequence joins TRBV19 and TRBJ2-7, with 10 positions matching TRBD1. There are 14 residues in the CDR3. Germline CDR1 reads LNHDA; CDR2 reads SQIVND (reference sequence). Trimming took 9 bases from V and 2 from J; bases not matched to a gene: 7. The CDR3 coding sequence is TGTGCCAGCAGTCCCGGGACAGGGGCCTACGAGCAGTACTTC. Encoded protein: CASSPGTGAYEQYF.

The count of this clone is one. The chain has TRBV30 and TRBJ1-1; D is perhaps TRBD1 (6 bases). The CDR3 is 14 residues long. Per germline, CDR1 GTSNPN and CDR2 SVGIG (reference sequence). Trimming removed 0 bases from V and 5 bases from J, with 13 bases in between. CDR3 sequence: CAWSVFSGETEAFF. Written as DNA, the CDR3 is TGTGCCTGGAGTGTTTTCTCAGGGGAAACTGAAGCTTTCTTT.

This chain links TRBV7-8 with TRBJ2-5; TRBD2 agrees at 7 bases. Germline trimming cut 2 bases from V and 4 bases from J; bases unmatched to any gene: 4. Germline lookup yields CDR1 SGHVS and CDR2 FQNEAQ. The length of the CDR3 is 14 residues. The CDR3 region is CASSLFGGGETQYF. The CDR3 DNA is TGTGCCAGCAGCTTATTTGGCGGGGGAGAGACCCAGTACTTC.

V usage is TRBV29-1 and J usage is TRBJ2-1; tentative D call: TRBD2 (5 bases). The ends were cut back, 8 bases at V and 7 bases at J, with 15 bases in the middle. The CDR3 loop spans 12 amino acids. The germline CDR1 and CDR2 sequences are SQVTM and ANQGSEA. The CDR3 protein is CSTSLTGNEQFF. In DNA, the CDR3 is TGCAGCACCAGCCTCACGGGGAATGAGCAGTTCTTC.

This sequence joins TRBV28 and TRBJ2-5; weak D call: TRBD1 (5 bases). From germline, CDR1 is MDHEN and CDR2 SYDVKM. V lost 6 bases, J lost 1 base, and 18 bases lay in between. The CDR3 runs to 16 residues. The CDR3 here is CASRNPQGNSQETQYF. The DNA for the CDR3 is TGTGCCAGCAGAAACCCGCAGGGAAACTCCCAAGAGACCCAGTACTTC.

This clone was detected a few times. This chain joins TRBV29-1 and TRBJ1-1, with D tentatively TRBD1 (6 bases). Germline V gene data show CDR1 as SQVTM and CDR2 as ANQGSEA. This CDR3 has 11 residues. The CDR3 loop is CSGQLDTEAFF. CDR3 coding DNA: TGCAGTGGACAGCTCGACACTGAAGCTTTCTTT.

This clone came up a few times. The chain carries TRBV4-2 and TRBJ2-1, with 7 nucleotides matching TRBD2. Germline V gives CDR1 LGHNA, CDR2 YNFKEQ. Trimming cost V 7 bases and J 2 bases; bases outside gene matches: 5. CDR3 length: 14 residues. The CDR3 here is CASTGAGAYNEQFF. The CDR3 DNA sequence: TGTGCCAGCACCGGGGCGGGGGCCTACAATGAGCAGTTCTTC.

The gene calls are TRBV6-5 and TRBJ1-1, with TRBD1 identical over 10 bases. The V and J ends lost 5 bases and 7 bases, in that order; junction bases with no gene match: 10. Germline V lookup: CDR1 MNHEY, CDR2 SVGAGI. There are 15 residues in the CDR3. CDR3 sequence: CASSRKTGGVDEAFF. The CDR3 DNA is TGTGCCAGCAGTCGAAAGACAGGGGGCGTGGATGAAGCTTTCTTT.

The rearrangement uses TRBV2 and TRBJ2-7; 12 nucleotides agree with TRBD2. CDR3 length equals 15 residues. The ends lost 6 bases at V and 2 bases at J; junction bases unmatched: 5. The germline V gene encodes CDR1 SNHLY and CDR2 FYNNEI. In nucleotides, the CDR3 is TGTGCCAGCAGGGACCTAGCGGGAGGGCCCTACGAGCAGTACTTC. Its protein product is CASRDLAGGPYEQYF. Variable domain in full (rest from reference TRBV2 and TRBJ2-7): EPEVTQTPSHQVTQMGQEVILRCVPISNHLYFYWYRQILGQKVEFLVSFYNNEISEKSEIFDDQFSVERPDGSNFTLKIRSTKLEDSAMYFCASRDLAGGPYEQYFGPGTRLTVT.

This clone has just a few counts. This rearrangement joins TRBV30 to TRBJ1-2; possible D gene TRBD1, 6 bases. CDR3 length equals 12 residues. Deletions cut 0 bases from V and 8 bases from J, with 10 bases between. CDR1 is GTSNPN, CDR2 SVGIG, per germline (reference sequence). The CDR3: CAWSVHRDGYTF. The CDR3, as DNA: TGTGCCTGGAGTGTACACAGGGACGGCTACACCTTC.

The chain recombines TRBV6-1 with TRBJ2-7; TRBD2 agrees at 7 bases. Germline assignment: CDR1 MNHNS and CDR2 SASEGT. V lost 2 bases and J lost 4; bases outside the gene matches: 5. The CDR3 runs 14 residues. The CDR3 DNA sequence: TGTGCCAGCAGTGAACACAACGGGAGGTACGAGCAGTACTTC. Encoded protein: CASSEHNGRYEQYF.

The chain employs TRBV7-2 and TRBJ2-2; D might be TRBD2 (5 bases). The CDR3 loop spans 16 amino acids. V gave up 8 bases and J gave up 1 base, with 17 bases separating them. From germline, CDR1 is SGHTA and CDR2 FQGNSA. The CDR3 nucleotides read TGTGCCAGCTGCCTGGGCCCGAGCGGGAACACCGGGGAGCTGTTTTTT. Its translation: CASCLGPSGNTGELFF. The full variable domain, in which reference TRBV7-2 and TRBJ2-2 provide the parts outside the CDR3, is GAGVSQSPSNKVTEKGKDVELRCDPISGHTALYWYRQSLGQGLEFLIYFQGNSAPDKSGLPSDRFSAERTGGSVSTLTIQRTQQEDSAVYLCASCLGPSGNTGELFFGEGSRLTVL.

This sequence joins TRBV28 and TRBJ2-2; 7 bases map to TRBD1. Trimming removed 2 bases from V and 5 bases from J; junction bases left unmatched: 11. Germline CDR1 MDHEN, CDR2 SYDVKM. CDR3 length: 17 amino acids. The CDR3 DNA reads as TGTGCCAGCAGTTTACCCATAACAGGGGCCCATACCGGGGAGCTGTTTTTT. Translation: CASSLPITGAHTGELFF.

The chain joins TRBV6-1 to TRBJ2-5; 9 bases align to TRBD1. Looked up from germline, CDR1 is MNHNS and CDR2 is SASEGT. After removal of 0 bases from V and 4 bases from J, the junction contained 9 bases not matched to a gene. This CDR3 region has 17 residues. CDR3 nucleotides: TGTGCCAGCAGTGAAGCCTTACAGGGGGCAAGGGGAGAGACCCAGTACTTC. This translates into CASSEALQGARGETQYF.

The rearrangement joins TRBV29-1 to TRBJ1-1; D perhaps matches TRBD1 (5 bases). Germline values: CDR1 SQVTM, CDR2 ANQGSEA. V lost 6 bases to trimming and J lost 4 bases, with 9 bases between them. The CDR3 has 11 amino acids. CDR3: CSVRGLTEAFF. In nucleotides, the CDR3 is TGCAGCGTGAGGGGACTCACTGAAGCTTTCTTT.

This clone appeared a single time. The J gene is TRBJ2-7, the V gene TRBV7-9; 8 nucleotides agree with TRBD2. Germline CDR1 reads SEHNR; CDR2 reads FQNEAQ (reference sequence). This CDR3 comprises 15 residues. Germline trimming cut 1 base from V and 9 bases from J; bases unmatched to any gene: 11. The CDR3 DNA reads TGTGCCAGCAGCTTAGGGGGGTTTAGCGGGAAAGTGCAGTACTTC. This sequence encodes CASSLGGFSGKVQYF.

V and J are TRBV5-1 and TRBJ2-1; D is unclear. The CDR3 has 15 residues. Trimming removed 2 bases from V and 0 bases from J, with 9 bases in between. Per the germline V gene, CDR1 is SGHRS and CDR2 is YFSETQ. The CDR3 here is CASSFGVNSYNEQFF. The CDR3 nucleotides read TGCGCCAGCAGCTTTGGAGTAAACTCCTACAATGAGCAGTTCTTC.